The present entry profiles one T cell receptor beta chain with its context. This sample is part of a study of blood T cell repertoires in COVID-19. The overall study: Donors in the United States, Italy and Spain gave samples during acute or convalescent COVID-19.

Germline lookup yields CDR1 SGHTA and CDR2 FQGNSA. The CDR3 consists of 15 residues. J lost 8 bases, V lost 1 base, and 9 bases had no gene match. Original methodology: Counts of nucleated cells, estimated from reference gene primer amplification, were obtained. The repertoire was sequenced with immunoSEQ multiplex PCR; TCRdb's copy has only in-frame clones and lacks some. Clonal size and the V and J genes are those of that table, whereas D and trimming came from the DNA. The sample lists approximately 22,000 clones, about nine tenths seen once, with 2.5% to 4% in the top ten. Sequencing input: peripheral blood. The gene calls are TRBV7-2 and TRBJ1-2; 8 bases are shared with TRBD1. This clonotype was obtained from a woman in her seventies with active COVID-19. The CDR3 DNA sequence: TGTGCCAGCAGCTTAGGGCAGGGGGCTACTAGAGGCTACACCTTC. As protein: CASSLGQGATRGYTF.